This T cell receptor (beta chain) was sequenced in a study of blood T cell repertoires in COVID-19. The assay was immunoSEQ multiplex PCR, and TCRdb's table has in-frame clones only and misses some. The table records about 200,000 clones, roughly 82% of them present only once. V lost 6 bases and J lost 1; bases outside the gene matches: 16. CDR1 is SGHVS, CDR2 FQNEAQ, per germline. CDR3 length equals 18 residues. In assigning cohorts, the study relied on participant-reported clinical history. The TCR originated in a man aged 35 to 55 who had recovered from COVID-19. The V gene is TRBV7-8, the J gene TRBJ1-1; TRBD1 matches at 8 bases. The sample was PBMCs or T cells enriched from blood (not recorded which). The CDR3: CASSLTGRQGSRNTEAFF. Written as DNA, the CDR3 is TGTGCCAGCAGTCTAACGGGTCGACAGGGGAGCAGGAACACTGAAGCTTTCTTT.